One and the same sample provided the 26 T cell receptor beta chains below, sequenced in a study of blood T cell repertoires in COVID-19. Data came from immunoSEQ multiplex PCR; TCRdb stores just in-frame clones and leaves some out. The table lists under 350,000 clones, roughly 85% of them singletons, with approximately 7.5% in the top ten. What was sequenced was peripheral blood. Receptor source: a human donor in a cohort sampled during active COVID-19.

The rearrangement uses TRBV19 and TRBJ2-1; TRBD2 matches at 8 bases. Germline V gene lookup returns CDR1 LNHDA and CDR2 SQIVND (reference sequence). With V trimmed by 6 bases and J by 5 bases, 6 bases remained unmatched. The CDR3 totals 14 residues. CDR3 DNA sequence: TGTGCCAGTAGAACGACTAGCGTGGACAATGAGCAGTTCTTC. It yields the protein CASRTTSVDNEQFF. The complete variable domain, with remaining parts taken from reference TRBV19 and TRBJ2-1, reads DGGITQSPKYLFRKEGQNVTLSCEQNLNHDAMYWYRQDPGQGLRLIYYSQIVNDFQKGDIAEGYSVSREKKESFPLTVTSAQKNPTAFYLCASRTTSVDNEQFFGPGTRLTVL.

The chain employs TRBV6-2 or TRBV6-3 and TRBJ1-2; perhaps TRBD1 as D (6 bases). Germline lookup yields CDR1 MNHEY and CDR2 SVGEGT. V was cut by 8 bases and J by 6 bases, with 13 bases left in between. The length of the CDR3 is 12 residues. CDR3 residues: CASGLHRDGYTF. CDR3 nucleotides: TGTGCCAGCGGCCTTCACAGGGATGGCTACACCTTC.

The chain is built from TRBV30 and TRBJ1-5, with 8 bases lining up with TRBD1. The germline CDR1 and CDR2 sequences are GTSNPN and SVGIG (reference sequence). The CDR3 runs 14 residues. V lost 0 bases and J lost 9; bases outside the gene matches: 7. The CDR3 region is CAWSVGQGGLPQHF. Written as DNA, the CDR3 is TGTGCCTGGAGTGTCGGACAGGGTGGTCTGCCCCAGCATTTT.

V usage is TRBV11-3 and J usage is TRBJ2-1; 11 bases are a match to TRBD2. Unmatched junction bases numbered 7, after V lost 4 bases and J lost 2 bases. The CDR3 contains 17 residues. The germline CDR1 and CDR2 sequences are SGHNT and YENEEA. CDR3 sequence (DNA): TGTGCCAGCAGCTCCCGACTAGCGGGGCAAACCTACAATGAGCAGTTCTTC. Its translation: CASSSRLAGQTYNEQFF.

The genes are TRBV18 and TRBJ1-1; no definite D call. Germline V gives CDR1 KGHSH, CDR2 LQKENI. Trimming took 4 bases from V and 5 from J, leaving 11 bases between them. CDR3 length: 13 amino acids. The CDR3 DNA reads TGTGCCAGCTCACAGGGAGAAAAGACTGAAGCTTTCTTT. This gives the protein CASSQGEKTEAFF.

The chain uses TRBV6-1 and TRBJ2-3; 8 nucleotides agree with TRBD1. CDR3 length: 16 amino acids. The junction had 8 bases not matched to a gene; V was cut back by 3 bases and J by 3 bases. Germline V gives CDR1 MNHNS, CDR2 SASEGT. Written as DNA, the CDR3 is TGTGCCAGCAGTGAGGGGGCAGGGGGCGAGACAGATACGCAGTATTTT. This codes for CASSEGAGGETDTQYF.

The chain has TRBV5-1 and TRBJ1-3; tentative D call: TRBD1 (5 bases). The ends were cut back, 0 bases at V and 0 bases at J, with 7 bases in the middle. Per the germline V gene, CDR1 is SGHRS and CDR2 is YFSETQ. The CDR3 length is 15 residues. The CDR3 DNA is TGCGCCAGCAGCTTGGGGACAAGCTCTGGAAACACCATATATTTT. Translation gives CASSLGTSSGNTIYF.

This chain uses TRBV9 with TRBJ1-1, with a possible D match to TRBD1 (5 bases). Germline CDR1 SGDLS, CDR2 YYNGEE. The CDR3 is 14 amino acids. The germline V and J ends were trimmed by 4 bases and 4 bases, with 14 bases remaining between them. The CDR3 DNA follows: TGTGCCAGCAGCCCCGGGGGGTCTGGCACTGAAGCTTTCTTT. Protein product: CASSPGGSGTEAFF.

This sequence joins TRBV12-5 and TRBJ1-3, with no clear D. Between the trimmed V and J ends, which lost 7 bases and 4 bases, there was a span of 14 bases. This CDR3 is 14 amino acids long. The germline V gene encodes CDR1 LGHNT and CDR2 FRNRAP. The DNA of the CDR3 is TGTGCTAGTGTCCGCAGCGGCCTGGGAAACACCATATATTTT. Encoded protein: CASVRSGLGNTIYF.

The chain recombines TRBV9 with TRBJ2-1; perhaps TRBD1 as D (5 bases). This CDR3 spans 14 amino acids. V lost 3 bases and J lost 2, with 9 bases in between. Per the germline V gene, CDR1 is SGDLS and CDR2 is YYNGEE. CDR3 sequence reads: CASSATTAYNEQFF. The DNA for the CDR3 is TGTGCCAGCAGCGCAACGACAGCCTACAATGAGCAGTTCTTC.

This chain uses TRBV7-2 with TRBJ2-1; 9 nucleotides align to TRBD2. The length of the CDR3 is 15 residues. The J segment lost 8 bases and the V segment lost 5 bases, leaving 10 bases of the junction unmatched. Germline CDR1 is SGHTA and CDR2 is FQGNSA. CDR3 DNA: TGTGCCAGCAGCCTTGTAGTAGCGGGGGAATATGAGCAGTTCTTC. This encodes CASSLVVAGEYEQFF.

A few counts support this clone. The CDR3 sequence: CASSLVDSPNQPQHF. CDR3 coding DNA: TGTGCCAGCAGCTTAGTCGACAGTCCCAATCAGCCCCAGCATTTT. The chain links TRBV7-8 to TRBJ1-5, with D perhaps matching TRBD1 (5 bases). The germline gives CDR1 SGHVS, CDR2 FQNEAQ. The CDR3 covers 15 residues. V gave up 1 base and J gave up 3 bases, with 10 bases separating them.

This chain joins TRBV9 and TRBJ1-4, with D unresolved. Trimming took off 4 bases at V and 10 bases at J, with 8 bases between the two ends. Germline V gene sequence: CDR1 SGDLS, CDR2 YYNGEE. The CDR3 totals 11 residues. CDR3 nucleotide sequence: TGTGCCAGCAGCTCGGTCGGAAAACTGTTTTTT. Protein product: CASSSVGKLFF.

This clone was detected only once. The chain carries TRBV7-3 and TRBJ2-1; D call uncertain. This CDR3 contains 13 residues. Germline loops: CDR1 SGHTA, CDR2 FQGTGA. The V gene lost 5 bases and the J gene lost 7 bases, with 12 bases spanning the gap. The CDR3 nucleotides are TGTGCCAGCAGCCCCCAAATCGGGAATGAGCAGTTCTTC. This encodes CASSPQIGNEQFF.

V and J are TRBV21-1 and TRBJ1-1. TRBV21-1 constitutes a pseudogene. The length of the CDR3 is 13 residues. The CDR3 region has the DNA TGTGCCAGCAGCAAAGTCGGTCTCACTGAAGCTTTCTTT. Its translation: CASSKVGLTEAFF.

CDR3 protein: CASGFPSGQGAYEQYF. DNA for the CDR3: TGTGCTAGTGGTTTTCCCTCGGGACAGGGGGCCTACGAGCAGTACTTC. The V gene is TRBV12-5, the J gene TRBJ2-7; 11 nucleotides agree with TRBD1. V shed 3 bases and J 2 bases; nucleotides not matched to a gene: 6. Germline V gene data show CDR1 as LGHNT and CDR2 as FRNRAP. The CDR3 has 16 residues.

The rearrangement links TRBV5-1 to TRBJ2-3, with D tentatively TRBD1 (6 bases). The CDR3 has 14 residues. Germline values: CDR1 SGHRS, CDR2 YFSETQ. V was shortened by 4 bases and J by 0 bases, with 9 bases between the two germline ends. CDR3 region: CASSVRGSTDTQYF. The CDR3 nucleotides read TGCGCCAGCAGCGTCAGGGGTAGCACAGATACGCAGTATTTT.

The genes are TRBV2 and TRBJ2-3, with unresolved D. CDR1 SNHLY and CDR2 FYNNEI come from the germline V gene. This CDR3 is built from 14 residues. With 4 bases removed from V and 0 bases from J, the gap between germline ends came to 8 bases. The CDR3 nucleotides are TGTGCCAGCAGTGGGCCAGGTAGCACAGATACGCAGTATTTT. The encoded protein is CASSGPGSTDTQYF. Combining the CDR3 with reference TRBV2 and TRBJ2-3 gives the whole variable domain EPEVTQTPSHQVTQMGQEVILRCVPISNHLYFYWYRQILGQKVEFLVSFYNNEISEKSEIFDDQFSVERPDGSNFTLKIRSTKLEDSAMYFCASSGPGSTDTQYFGPGTRLTVL.

The V and J genes are TRBV6-6 and TRBJ2-7; D not certain. Per germline, CDR1 MNHNY and CDR2 SVGAGI (reference sequence). The CDR3 is made up of 13 amino acids. Trimming left V 4 bases short and J 4 bases short, with 11 bases between. CDR3 nucleotide sequence: TGTGCCAGCAGTTGGATCAGGTCGTACGAGCAGTACTTC. This codes for CASSWIRSYEQYF.

This clone was detected a few times. One end of the junction varies from germline; a read error may be responsible. The chain couples TRBV19 to TRBJ2-7; maybe TRBD1 (6 bases). Germline lookup yields CDR1 LNHDA and CDR2 SQIVND (reference sequence). CDR3 size: 12 residues. The CDR3 DNA sequence: TGTGCCACCCGGGACATCTCCCACGAGCAGTACTTC. It is translated as CATRDISHEQYF.

The chain joins TRBV7-8 to TRBJ1-2; D is uncertain. The CDR3 covers 13 residues. Per germline, CDR1 SGHVS and CDR2 FQNEAQ. Trimming left V 0 bases short and J 4 bases short, with 6 bases between. In DNA form, the CDR3 reads TGTGCCAGCAGCTTAGCCACTTTCTATGGCTACACCTTC. Translating gives CASSLATFYGYTF.

This chain connects TRBV29-1 to TRBJ2-3; weak D call: TRBD2 (5 bases). CDR3 length: 18 amino acids. V dropped 0 bases and J dropped 4 bases, with 23 bases sitting between them. Germline values: CDR1 SQVTM, CDR2 ANQGSEA. DNA of the CDR3: TGCAGCGTTGAAGATATAAGGGCACGCGGGCCCTCGTCAGATACGCAGTATTTT. Amino acid sequence: CSVEDIRARGPSSDTQYF.

The chain has TRBV3-1 (or the pseudogene TRBV3-2) and TRBJ2-1; 14 positions match TRBD2. Germline CDR1 reads LGHDT; CDR2 reads YNNKEL (reference sequence). Trimming took 4 bases from V and 6 from J; bases not matched to a gene: 5. This CDR3 has 16 amino acids. The CDR3 sequence is CASSPGTSGGRNEQFF. The CDR3 nucleotides are TGTGCCAGCAGCCCCGGGACTAGCGGGGGTCGCAATGAGCAGTTCTTC.

This clone was seen only a few times. This chain uses TRBV10-1 with TRBJ1-3; D ambiguous. Trimming stripped 4 bases from V and 1 base from J, with 14 bases between. The germline CDR1 and CDR2 sequences are WNHNN and SYGVQD (reference sequence). The CDR3 totals 16 residues. The DNA for the CDR3 is TGCGCCAGCAGTGGACGGGAAGGTGTATCTGGAAACACCATATATTTT. This sequence encodes CASSGREGVSGNTIYF.

Only one count was recorded for this clone. V usage is TRBV5-6 and J usage is TRBJ1-5; 7 nucleotides agree with TRBD1. V gave up 2 bases and J gave up 2 bases; unmatched junction bases: 7. Germline-derived CDR1 and CDR2 are SGHDT and YYEEEE. The CDR3 contains 16 residues. The CDR3 DNA sequence: TGTGCCAGCAGCTTACGAACAGGGGTCGGCAATCAGCCCCAGCATTTT. Translation gives CASSLRTGVGNQPQHF. Based on the CDR3 plus reference TRBV5-6 and TRBJ1-5, the full variable domain is DAGVTQSPTHLIKTRGQQVTLRCSPKSGHDTVSWYQQALGQGPQFIFQYYEEEERQRGNFPDRFSGHQFPNYSSELNVNALLLGDSALYLCASSLRTGVGNQPQHFGDGTRLSIL.

The gene calls are TRBV9 and TRBJ1-3; 7 bases fit TRBD1. Trimming cost V 0 bases and J 3 bases; bases outside gene matches: 0. Germline CDR1 is SGDLS and CDR2 is YYNGEE. The CDR3 has 14 residues. DNA of the CDR3: TGTGCCAGCAGCGTAGCAGGGGGTGGAAACACCATATATTTT. This encodes CASSVAGGGNTIYF.